These 22 T cell receptor beta chains originate from one sample sequenced in a study of tumor-infiltrating lymphocytes in primary liver carcinoma. Synthesis of TCR beta cDNA was carried out from around 540 ng total RNA with a constant-region primer. Sequencing libraries for TCR beta derived from three nested multiplex PCR rounds that used slightly modified ARM-PCR. Forward primers for TRBV1-TRBV30 and a C-beta reverse primer served the first two PCR rounds, at 10 cycles each. MiXCR, run by TCRdb on the multiplex PCR reads, gives a single entry per CDR3 protein. Here the sample spans under 90,000 distinct CDR3 sequences, 55% to 85% being singletons. The approximately 17-32 mg bulk tissue piece was not sorted before simultaneous RNA and DNA extraction. Sequencing used liver tumor tissue from sampling region 1. Documented subset: tumor region T1, superior pole. All receptors come from a man aged 35-49 years with primary liver carcinoma and hepatitis B virus infection.

In this sample, this clonotype turned up a few times. A much larger clone differs by one base, so this may be a read error. The chain has TRBV7-8 and TRBJ1-2; possible D gene TRBD1, 5 bases. The CDR3 covers 15 residues. The germline V and J ends were trimmed by 4 bases and 2 bases, with 14 bases remaining between them. Germline V gene sequence: CDR1 SGHVS, CDR2 FQNEAQ. The CDR3 is CASSSRIGANYGYTF. CDR3 sequence (DNA): TGTGCCAGCAGCTCTCGTATAGGGGCGAACTATGGCTACACCTTC.

This clonotype was seen a few times. A read error may produce the germline difference seen at one junction end. The CDR3 sequence is CASSEARDSWEQYF. The CDR3 DNA reads as TGTGCCAGCAGTGAAGCGCGGGATAGCTGGGAGCAGTATTTC. This chain links TRBV2 with TRBJ2-7, with a possible D match to TRBD2 (6 bases). Germline lookup yields CDR1 SNHLY and CDR2 FYNNEI. CDR3 size: 14 residues.

This sequence joins TRBV20-1 and TRBJ2-7, with D possibly being TRBD2 (7 bases). The germline gives CDR1 DFQATT, CDR2 SNEGSKA (reference sequence). The CDR3 is made up of 13 amino acids. This CDR3 is CRAAGAEPYEQYF. CDR3 sequence (DNA): TGCAGAGCGGCGGGGGCGGAGCCCTACGAGCAGTACTTC.

This clonotype showed up many times. This rearrangement joins TRBV5-1 to TRBJ2-3; the D is unclear. The germline V and J ends were trimmed by 4 bases and 5 bases, with 11 bases remaining between them. The CDR3 extends over 13 amino acids. Germline V gives CDR1 SGHRS, CDR2 YFSETQ. The CDR3 DNA reads as TGCGCCAGCAGCCTCAACGACCAAGATACGCAGTATTTT. Translation gives CASSLNDQDTQYF.

Regarding this clonotype: The conserved phenylalanine or tryptophan is not found at the CDR3 terminus, so this likely reflects a read error. It is unclear where the CDR3 begins or ends on the DNA, so no DNA is shown, and the CDR3 is as TCRdb lists it. The rearrangement links TRBV4-1 to TRBJ2-3; the table's D call TRBD1 went unverified against the DNA. With termini counted, the CDR3 has 14 amino acids. Per the germline V gene, CDR1 is MGHRA and CDR2 is YSYEKL. The CDR3 region is CASSPTGDTDTQCY.

The table lists this clonotype with many counts. This chain connects TRBV7-9 to TRBJ2-1, with D perhaps TRBD2 (7 bases). Germline CDR1 reads SEHNR; CDR2 reads FQNEAQ (reference sequence). V was pared by 2 bases and J by 6 bases, with 23 bases between. The CDR3 runs to 18 residues. CDR3: CASSLRPSQGRGANEQFF. Written as DNA, the CDR3 is TGTGCCAGCAGCTTACGCCCCTCGCAGGGGAGGGGAGCCAATGAGCAGTTCTTC.

As concerns this clonotype: This sequence may be a read error, since a much larger clone differs from it by one base. The chain combines TRBV4-1 with TRBJ2-2; a possible D gene is TRBD2 (6 bases). Germline V gene sequence: CDR1 MGHRA, CDR2 YSYEKL. This CDR3 has 15 amino acids. CDR3 nucleotide sequence: TGCGCCAGCAGCCAAGAGGCGGGGAGCACCGGGGGGCTGTTTTTT. This encodes CASSQEAGSTGGLFF.

This chain joins TRBV12-3 or TRBV12-4 and TRBJ2-7; D perhaps matches TRBD2 (6 bases). The CDR3 totals 15 residues. V was shortened by 10 bases and J by 7 bases, with 26 bases between the two germline ends. The CDR3 protein is CAIAPLGLPGDEQYF. In DNA form, the CDR3 reads TGTGCCATCGCCCCGCTCGGACTGCCGGGGGATGAGCAGTACTTC.

The chain couples TRBV20-1 to TRBJ2-2; D is uncertain. Trimming took 3 bases from V and 6 from J, leaving 11 bases between them. Per germline, CDR1 DFQATT and CDR2 SNEGSKA (reference sequence). The CDR3 extends over 13 amino acids. Written as DNA, the CDR3 is TGCAGTGCTAGCCTGGATCAACCCGGGGAGCTGTTTTTT. Translating gives CSASLDQPGELFF.

This clonotype showed up just once. Because the CDR3 is missing its conserved closing phenylalanine or tryptophan, this is likely a read error. The rearrangement links TRBV11-2 to TRBJ2-2; possibly TRBD2 for D (6 bases). The CDR3 runs 15 residues. From germline, CDR1 is SGHAT and CDR2 FQNNGV. The CDR3 is CASLPPGVYTGELFL. CDR3 nucleotide sequence: TGTGCCAGTCTCCCACCGGGAGTGTACACTGGGGAGCTGTTTTTA.

Points on this clonotype: One end of the junction varies from germline; a read error may be responsible. The chain employs TRBV6-2 or TRBV6-3 and TRBJ2-4, with D tentatively TRBD2 (5 bases). Per the germline V gene, CDR1 is MNHEY and CDR2 is SVGEGT. The CDR3 contains 15 residues. CDR3 region: CARSYRGLVKNIQYF. The CDR3 DNA follows: TGTGCCAGAAGTTACAGAGGGCTAGTCAAAAACATTCAGTACTTC.

With respect to this clonotype: At one of its ends the junction is not consistent with the germline gene, which may arise from a read error. J is TRBJ2-7 and V is TRBV5-1; D gene uncertain. The CDR3 consists of 15 residues. The germline V gene encodes CDR1 SGHRS and CDR2 YFSETQ. CDR3: CTSSLVETAFLGQYF. The CDR3, as DNA: TGCACCAGCAGCTTGGTTGAGACGGCCTTCTTAGGGCAGTACTTC.

Regarding this clonotype: At one end, the junction sequence differs from germline, possibly due to a read error. This rearrangement joins TRBV29-1 to TRBJ2-2, with D uncertain. The CDR3 has 12 residues. Looked up from germline, CDR1 is SQVTM and CDR2 is ANQGSEA. CDR3 coding DNA: TGCAGTGTTGAGCAAGGGCTCGGGGAGCTGTTTTTT. Amino acid sequence: CSVEQGLGELFF.

With regard to this clonotype: The junction departs from the called germline gene at one end, perhaps through a read error. The chain combines TRBV4-2 with TRBJ2-7; D is tentatively TRBD1 or TRBD2 (5 bases each). CDR1 and CDR2 (germline): LGHNA, YNFKEQ. This CDR3 has 15 residues. CDR3 loop: CACSQTAAGTYGQYF. CDR3 sequence (DNA): TGTGCCTGCAGCCAAACAGCGGCAGGGACCTACGGGCAGTACTTC.

This clonotype was seen a few times. A much larger clonotype is one base distant, so this may be a read error. This sequence joins TRBV10-2 and TRBJ2-3; the D is unclear. Germline loops: CDR1 WSHSY, CDR2 SAAADI. The V end was cut by 8 bases, the J end by 0 bases, with 15 bases between. The CDR3 consists of 15 residues. The CDR3 DNA reads TGCGCCAGCGTCCAGCAAGACGCTAGCACAGATACGCAGTATTTT. It is translated as CASVQQDASTDTQYF.

Remarks on this clonotype: Germline and junction disagree at one end, which may indicate a read error. This chain joins TRBV30 and TRBJ2-7; TRBD1 aligns across 8 bases. This CDR3 is 14 amino acids long. The germline CDR1 and CDR2 sequences are GTSNPN and SVGIG (reference sequence). DNA of the CDR3: TGTGGCTGGAGTTTGGACAGGGCCTCCTACGAGCAGTACTTC. Encoded protein: CGWSLDRASYEQYF. Combining the CDR3 with reference TRBV30 and TRBJ2-7 gives the whole variable domain SQTIHQWPATLVQPVGSPLSLECTVEGTSNPNLYWYRQAAGRGLQLLFYSVGIGQISSEVPQNLSASRPQDRQFILSSKKLLLSDSGFYLCGWSLDRASYEQYFGPGTRLTVT.

The V call is TRBV6-2 or TRBV6-3, the J call TRBJ2-6; TRBD2 is a possible D gene (6 bases). The CDR3 length is 16 residues. The germline V gene encodes CDR1 MNHEY and CDR2 SVGEGT. V dropped 10 bases and J dropped 0 bases, with 16 bases sitting between them. The CDR3: CANKTGTASGANVLTF. DNA for the CDR3: TGTGCCAACAAAACCGGGACTGCCTCTGGGGCCAACGTCCTGACTTTC.

The chain recombines TRBV29-1 with TRBJ1-1, with D hard to call. V dropped 7 bases and J dropped 4 bases, with 16 bases sitting between them. CDR3 size: 13 residues. Germline loops: CDR1 SQVTM, CDR2 ANQGSEA. The CDR3: CSDAGGGRTEAFF. CDR3 bases: TGCAGCGACGCCGGAGGAGGGCGCACTGAAGCTTTCTTT.

Of note for this clonotype: With a much larger clone just one base away, this may be a read error. This chain connects TRBV19 to TRBJ2-7; no firm D call. The CDR3 sequence is 15 residues long. V lost 8 bases and J 3 bases, leaving 20 bases between the germline ends. Looked up from germline, CDR1 is LNHDA and CDR2 is SQIVND (reference sequence). The CDR3 is CASAPQDAPRYEQYF. In DNA form, the CDR3 reads TGTGCCAGTGCCCCCCAGGACGCCCCACGCTACGAGCAGTACTTC. The full variable domain, in which reference TRBV19 and TRBJ2-7 provide the parts outside the CDR3, is DGGITQSPKYLFRKEGQNVTLSCEQNLNHDAMYWYRQDPGQGLRLIYYSQIVNDFQKGDIAEGYSVSREKKESFPLTVTSAQKNPTAFYLCASAPQDAPRYEQYFGPGTRLTVT.

A note on this clonotype: The CDR3 ends on some other residue instead of the conserved phenylalanine or tryptophan, so this is likely a read error. The chain employs TRBV6-5 and TRBJ2-3; 7 nucleotides match TRBD2. The CDR3 extends over 14 amino acids. The ends lost 7 bases at V and 5 bases at J; junction bases unmatched: 9. Germline CDR1 reads MNHEY; CDR2 reads SVGAGI. The CDR3 DNA reads TGTGCCAGCAAGAACTCGGGAGGCTTAGATACGCAGTATATT. Protein: CASKNSGGLDTQYI.

The chain joins TRBV29-1 to TRBJ1-2; D ambiguous. The CDR3 contains 12 residues. CDR1 and CDR2 from the germline V gene are SQVTM and ANQGSEA. The CDR3 loop is CRVAHSNYDFTF. The CDR3 nucleotides are TGCAGGGTCGCACATTCCAACTATGACTTCACCTTC.

V is TRBV4-1 and J is TRBJ1-5; D gene ambiguous. Germline lookup yields CDR1 MGHRA and CDR2 YSYEKL. V lost 3 bases and J lost 6, with 18 bases in between. This CDR3 contains 16 residues. In DNA, the CDR3 is TGCGCCAGCAGCCACCAAATTGGAGCCAACAGTCAGCCCCAGCATTTT. Protein product: CASSHQIGANSQPQHF.